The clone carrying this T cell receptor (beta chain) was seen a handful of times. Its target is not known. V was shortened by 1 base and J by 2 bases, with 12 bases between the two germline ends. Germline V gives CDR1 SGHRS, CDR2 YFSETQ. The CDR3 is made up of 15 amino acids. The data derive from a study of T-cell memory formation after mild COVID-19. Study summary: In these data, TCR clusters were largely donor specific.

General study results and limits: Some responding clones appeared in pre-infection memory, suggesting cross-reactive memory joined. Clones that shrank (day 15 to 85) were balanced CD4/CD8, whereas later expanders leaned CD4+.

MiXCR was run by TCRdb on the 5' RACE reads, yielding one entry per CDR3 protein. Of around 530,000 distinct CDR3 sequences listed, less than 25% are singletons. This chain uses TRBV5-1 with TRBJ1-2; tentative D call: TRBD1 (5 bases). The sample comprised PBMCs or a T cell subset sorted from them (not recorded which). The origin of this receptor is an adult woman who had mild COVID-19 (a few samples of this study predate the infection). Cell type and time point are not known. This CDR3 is CASSLFYRSNYGYTF. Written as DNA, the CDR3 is TGCGCCAGCAGCTTGTTTTACAGGAGCAACTATGGCTACACCTTC.